These T cell receptor beta chains were read from a single sample in a study of cytomegalovirus exposure and HLA in healthy donors. The assay was immunoSEQ multiplex PCR, and TCRdb's table has in-frame clones only and misses some. The sample gives over 65,000 clones, roughly 76% of which show up once; over 7.5% is in the top ten. Sequenced material: PBMCs. The receptors originated from a man aged 60 to 69 in good health and CMV-seropositive. Both conserved end residues are part of each CDR3. The D gene is left open where the match is weak. Clone size appears in some rows only: once, few, many, or a class for an expanded clone.

TRBV7-9,.,.,TRBJ2-5,15,CASSFYTGSQETQYF,TGTGCCAGCAGCTTTTATACAGGTTCCCAAGAGACCCAGTACTTC
TRBV2,.,TRBD1,TRBJ2-7,14,CASSLRQGAYEQYF,TGTGCCAGCAGTTTGAGACAGGGGGCTTACGAGCAGTACTTC
TRBV7-2,.,TRBD2,TRBJ2-1,15,CASSASWTSGGPEFF,TGTGCCAGCAGCGCAAGTTGGACTAGCGGGGGTCCCGAGTTCTTC
TRBV15,few,.,TRBJ1-4,15,CATRSSDSPGEKLFF,TGTGCCACCAGGTCGTCGGACAGTCCCGGTGAAAAACTGTTTTTT
TRBV2,.,.,TRBJ1-1,13,CASSEEMNTEAFF,TGTGCCAGCAGTGAGGAGATGAACACTGAAGCTTTCTTT
TRBV2,.,.,TRBJ2-7,12,CASSEGGNEQYF,TGTGCCAGCAGTGAGGGGGGAAACGAGCAGTACTTC
TRBV4-1,.,TRBD1,TRBJ1-2,14,CASSQNRGNYGYTF,TGCGCCAGCAGCCAAAACAGGGGGAACTATGGCTACACCTTC
TRBV19,.,TRBD1,TRBJ1-4,17,CASTISPGTVSNEKLFF,TGTGCCAGTACCATAAGTCCCGGGACAGTTTCAAATGAAAAACTGTTTTTT
TRBV19,few,TRBD1,TRBJ1-5,15,CASSVGQAVRQPQHF,TGTGCCAGTAGTGTGGGACAGGCCGTGCGTCAGCCCCAGCATTTT
TRBV18,.,TRBD1,TRBJ2-1,15,CASSEGTVPPNEQFF,TGTGCCAGCTCGGAAGGGACAGTACCTCCTAATGAGCAGTTCTTC
TRBV6-6,.,TRBD2,TRBJ2-3,14,CASGLAEPTDTQYF,TGTGCCAGTGGACTAGCGGAGCCCACAGATACGCAGTATTTT
TRBV7-9,.,TRBD2,TRBJ2-1,15,CASSSTSGRISEQFF,TGTGCCAGCAGCTCTACTAGCGGGAGGATCAGTGAGCAGTTCTTC
TRBV7-7,.,TRBD1,TRBJ2-1,15,CASSLLGTGANEQFF,TGTGCTAGCAGCTTGCTCGGGACAGGAGCCAATGAGCAGTTCTTC
TRBV18,.,TRBD1,TRBJ2-6,19,CASSPMAGGLNSGANVLTF,TGTGCCAGCTCACCAATGGCAGGGGGCCTAAACTCTGGGGCCAACGTCCTGACTTTC
TRBV7-6,.,.,TRBJ1-2,14,CASSPTGSNYGYTF,TGTGCCAGCAGCCCGACCGGGAGTAACTATGGCTACACCTTC
TRBV7-7,.,TRBD2,TRBJ2-2,15,CASSLSGINTGELFF,TGTGCTAGCAGCCTTAGCGGGATTAACACCGGGGAGCTGTTTTTT
TRBV19,once,.,TRBJ2-2,13,CASSIPGTGELFF,TGTGCCAGTAGTATACCAGGGACCGGGGAGCTGTTTTTT
TRBV29-1,.,TRBD2,TRBJ2-3,16,CSVEIGTRLLTDTQYF,TGCAGCGTTGAAATCGGGACTAGGTTACTCACAGATACGCAGTATTTT
TRBV6-6,.,.,TRBJ1-2,12,CASSPRREGYTF,TGTGCCAGCAGCCCAAGGAGGGAAGGCTACACCTTC
TRBV9,few,TRBD2,TRBJ2-2,16,CASSVGGLGNTGELFF,TGTGCCAGCAGCGTAGGGGGACTAGGGAACACCGGGGAGCTGTTTTTT
TRBV11-3,.,.,TRBJ2-3,15,CASSPGTRETDTQYF,TGTGCCAGCAGCCCCGGGACCCGGGAGACAGATACGCAGTATTTT
TRBV2,few,.,TRBJ1-1,13,CASSPRVDTEAFF,TGTGCCAGCAGCCCCAGGGTCGACACTGAAGCTTTCTTT
TRBV11-3,.,TRBD1,TRBJ1-1,16,CASSFRTGTGNTEAFF,TGTGCCAGCAGCTTCCGAACCGGGACAGGCAACACTGAAGCTTTCTTT
TRBV6-1,.,TRBD1,TRBJ1-2,13,CASSTGQFYGYTF,TGTGCCAGCAGCACGGGACAGTTTTATGGCTACACCTTC
TRBV29-1,.,.,TRBJ1-4,13,CSARTATNEKLFF,TGCAGCGCTAGGACAGCAACTAATGAAAAACTGTTTTTT
TRBV19,.,TRBD2,TRBJ2-5,14,CASSSAGGQETQYF,TGTGCCAGTAGTTCTGCGGGGGGGCAAGAGACCCAGTACTTC
TRBV18,.,.,TRBJ1-2,18,CASSLRSVSGASGYGYTF,TGTGCCAGCTCCCTCCGGTCTGTCTCAGGGGCTTCAGGGTATGGCTACACCTTC
TRBV27,.,TRBD2,TRBJ2-4,14,CASSLTSGSARWYF,TGTGCCAGCAGTCTGACTAGCGGGAGTGCGAGGTGGTACTTC
TRBV6-5,.,.,TRBJ2-3,14,CASRPGQFTDTQYF,TGTGCCAGCAGGCCAGGACAGTTCACAGATACGCAGTATTTT
TRBV2,few,TRBD1,TRBJ1-1,13,CASSYQGATEAFF,TGTGCCAGCAGTTACCAGGGGGCAACTGAAGCTTTCTTT
TRBV11-3,.,TRBD1,TRBJ1-1,15,CASSPRGDSITEAFF,TGTGCCAGCAGCCCAAGAGGGGACAGCATTACTGAAGCTTTCTTT
TRBV7-2,.,TRBD2,TRBJ2-3,17,CASSPRGTSGRQNTQYF,TGTGCCAGCAGCCCGAGAGGGACTAGCGGGAGACAAAATACGCAGTATTTT
TRBV6-5,.,.,TRBJ2-3,15,CASSYSNQYTDTQYF,TGTGCCAGCAGTTACTCGAATCAGTACACAGATACGCAGTATTTT
TRBV5-6,.,.,TRBJ2-7,13,CANNQYRDYEQYF,TGTGCCAACAACCAGTACAGGGACTACGAGCAGTACTTC
TRBV7-4,once,TRBD1,TRBJ1-5,16,CASSSTRQGAGQPQHF,TGTGCCAGCAGCTCAACCAGACAGGGGGCGGGTCAGCCCCAGCATTTT
TRBV5-6,once,TRBD1,TRBJ2-4,14,CASSLGQGKNIQYF,TGTGCCAGCAGCTTAGGACAGGGAAAAAACATTCAGTACTTC
TRBV10-3,.,TRBD1,TRBJ1-6,13,CATSTGRTAPLHF,TGTGCCACCTCGACAGGGAGGACGGCACCCCTCCACTTT
TRBV11-3,few,TRBD1,TRBJ2-5,16,CASSSGGQGLLETQYF,TGTGCCAGCAGCTCAGGAGGACAGGGGCTTCTAGAGACCCAGTACTTC
TRBV4-2,.,TRBD1,TRBJ1-1,15,CASSETTGGITEAFF,TGTGCCAGCAGCGAAACGACAGGGGGCATCACTGAAGCTTTCTTT
TRBV6-4,.,TRBD2,TRBJ2-5,13,CASSDRTSAPRYF,TGTGCCAGCAGTGACCGGACTAGCGCCCCTCGGTACTTC
TRBV11-3,.,.,TRBJ2-1,17,CASSPRVADSSYNEQFF,TGTGCCAGCAGCCCTAGGGTTGCCGACAGCTCCTACAATGAGCAGTTCTTC
TRBV7-9,.,.,TRBJ2-2,14,CASSDGLITGELFF,TGTGCCAGCAGCGACGGACTCATCACCGGGGAGCTGTTTTTT
TRBV6-5,.,.,TRBJ1-6,13,CASKGVYNSPLHF,TGTGCCAGCAAGGGGGTATATAATTCACCCCTCCACTTT
TRBV2,.,TRBD1,TRBJ1-2,15,CASTPYRGMNYGYTF,TGTGCCAGCACCCCATACAGGGGGATGAACTATGGCTACACCTTC
TRBV2,few,TRBD1,TRBJ2-3,15,CASSERDRGTDTQYF,TGTGCCAGCAGTGAAAGGGACAGGGGGACAGATACGCAGTATTTT
TRBV5-1,.,.,TRBJ2-5,14,CASRREPGKETQYF,TGCGCCAGCAGACGGGAGCCGGGGAAAGAGACCCAGTACTTC
TRBV27,few,.,TRBJ1-5,14,CASSSPLSNQPQHF,TGTGCCAGCAGTTCCCCCCTTAGCAATCAGCCCCAGCATTTT
TRBV5-1,.,TRBD1,TRBJ1-4,16,CASSMGQGAQNEKLFF,TGCGCCAGCAGCATGGGACAGGGGGCCCAAAATGAAAAACTGTTTTTT
TRBV2,.,.,TRBJ1-1,13,CASSVGGGTEAFF,TGTGCCAGCAGTGTAGGGGGGGGGACTGAAGCTTTCTTT
TRBV11-2,.,.,TRBJ2-5,15,CASSLVLTREGTQYF,TGTGCCAGCAGCTTAGTGCTGACACGCGAGGGGACCCAGTACTTC
TRBV5-5,once,TRBD1,TRBJ2-1,16,CASSLTGQITYNEQFF,TGTGCCAGCAGCCTAACGGGACAGATAACATACAATGAGCAGTTCTTC
TRBV11-2,.,.,TRBJ2-2,16,CASSFYTGSNTGELFF,TGTGCCAGCAGCTTTTATACGGGATCGAACACCGGGGAGCTGTTTTTT
TRBV11-2,.,TRBD1,TRBJ2-1,13,CASSLYRGNEQFF,TGTGCCAGCAGCTTATACAGGGGAAATGAGCAGTTCTTC
TRBV5-4,once,.,TRBJ2-7,14,CASSRSFNSYEQYF,TGTGCCAGCAGCCGGTCCTTCAACTCCTACGAGCAGTACTTC
TRBV7-2,.,TRBD1,TRBJ1-4,14,CASSWTGTNEKLFF,TGTGCCAGCAGTTGGACAGGGACTAATGAAAAACTGTTTTTT
TRBV10-3,.,.,TRBJ1-1,13,CATKGGDGTEAFF,TGTGCCACAAAAGGGGGAGACGGCACTGAAGCTTTCTTT
TRBV2,.,TRBD1,TRBJ1-2,13,CASRVGTGSGYTF,TGTGCCAGCAGGGTGGGGACAGGGAGCGGCTACACCTTC
TRBV29-1,.,.,TRBJ2-3,11,CSVSVSDTQYF,TGCAGCGTTTCTGTATCAGATACGCAGTATTTT